What follows is one T cell receptor beta chain and its context. Its antigen remains unknown. This specimen includes other DNA sequences encoding the same CDR3. As defined, naive CD8 cells were CD45RO-negative and positively selected for CCR7, with terminally differentiated effector memory CD45RA+ cells excluded. The CDR3 contains 12 residues. Germline V gene sequence: CDR1 SEHNR, CDR2 FQNEAQ (reference sequence). V lost 5 bases, J lost 7 bases, and 9 bases lay in between. This record comes from a study of shared clonotypes between healthy human individuals. About the research overall: Contributing individuals were a couple of females and a few males aged 18 to 49.

Assay used: immunoSEQ multiplex PCR; TCRdb lists only in-frame clones, some missing. The sample includes about 2 million clones, roughly 95% seen only once; the top ten take 0.9% to 1.5%. The study's findings and limits: Clonotype sharing among donors likely depends on sequencing depth.

Sequences were obtained from naive CD8+ T cells sorted from blood. This TCR was sampled from a man aged 18 to 30 in good health. V is TRBV7-9 and J is TRBJ1-5; no clear D gene. CDR3: CASSPLGQPQHF. The CDR3 DNA reads as TGTGCCAGCAGCCCGCTTGGACAGCCCCAGCATTTT.